This T cell receptor (beta chain) was profiled in a study of T cell responses to AZD1222 COVID-19 vaccine. Study-wide points: Among spike-specific TCRs, nearly half reportedly target unmutated variant regions.

As to this clone: Antigen unknown.

Some clones are missing from TCRdb's copy, which holds only in-frame ones; the method was immunoSEQ multiplex PCR. The sample yields around 110,000 clones, around 92% seen once. The germline CDR1 and CDR2 sequences are SGHTA and FQGNSA. V shed 5 bases, J shed 12 bases, and the junction held 9 bases outside the gene matches. CDR3 length: 15 residues. The sequence was collected from an adult who received the AZD1222 COVID-19 vaccine. Sequenced here: peripheral blood, sampled 28 days after the second AZD1222 dose. The genes are TRBV7-2 and TRBJ2-1; 14 bases are shared with TRBD2. The CDR3 reads CASSLSGLAGVGQFF. The CDR3 DNA is TGTGCCAGCAGCCTTTCGGGACTAGCGGGAGTAGGGCAGTTCTTC.